Given below is one TCR beta chain in context. What this receptor recognizes is not known. Per-nucleotide qualities are absent, and no much larger clonotype sits a single base away. This sample was included in a study of human versus mouse CDR3 diversity and MHC coevolution (dated 2017 in TCRdb). Background on the whole study: According to reports, the immunoSEQ assay detects one in 200,000 T cells and minimizes multiplex PCR amplification bias. Human naive CD4 T cell repertoires served as a reference for TCR selection on multiple MHC II alleles, compared against human-TCR-locus transgenic mice with single MHC II. The human cohort comprised three healthy volunteer blood donors, one aged 30 to 40, one aged 40 to 50 and one aged 60 to 70 at collection. Across mouse and human samples, the number of valid reads per sample ranged from about 5.5 x 10^6 to 1.8 x 10^7.

The full study reports these points: Because human T cells were selected on more than 5 MHC II alleles, repertoire diversity was not considered directly comparable between humans and mice. Most of the three human donors showed the lowest clonal inequality scores among all compared groups. On average, more CDR3 deletions and insertions were observed in humans than in mice, indicating greater exonuclease and TdT activity. iCHAO1 estimates gave humans the largest TCR beta repertoire, 1.5 million to 2 million clonotypes, attributed likely to selection by multiple MHC II molecules.

Fluorescence-activated cell sorting was used to isolate naive CD4 T cells, defined as CD45RO-negative and CD62L-positive, from PBMCs. From each donor, around 54 ml of fresh peripheral blood was taken, and Ficoll density centrifugation was then used to isolate PBMCs. Sorting was performed on a FACSAria III instrument, with purity above 85% for all samples. Genomic DNA was extracted from the sorted cells using the QIAGEN blood and tissue kit and was quantified on a NanoDrop 1000. TCR alpha and beta chains were deep sequenced and quantified on the immunoSEQ platform using multiplex PCR of genomic DNA. In the paper's pipeline: Annotation of the TCR sequences relied on IMGT gene and region definitions. Out-of-frame rearrangements were taken as a proxy for the preselection repertoire and were compared with in-frame clonotypes. The iCHAO1 estimator provided with the immunoSEQ platform was used to estimate repertoire size. A Gini index based on the Lorenz curve was applied to in-frame amino acid clonotypes to measure clonal inequality. The intersect function of the R package tcR was used to count shared clonotypes, and the Jaccard index was used to score similarity. The R prcomp function was used without normalization to run principal component analysis of V, J and V-J usage frequencies. Sourced from immuneACCESS, this table was stored by TCRdb with only in-frame sequences that have V and J called. A share of the clones is absent; for the studies checked, an unresolved V gene accounts for under half, and the remainder has no known explanation. The DNA was the basis for D and trimming; V, J and clone size are from that table. The sample includes roughly 80,000 clones, with about 94% observed a single time. The ten largest clones add up to about 1.5% of the sample.

V is reduced by 5 bases and J by 0 bases, leaving a spacing of 10 bases between them. From its cysteine to its phenylalanine, the CDR3 spans 14 amino acids. Only CDR3 DNA is held: 42 bases, read in frame from base 1. Sequences LNHDA (CDR1) and SQIVND (CDR2) are obtained from the germline V gene (reference sequence). This chain is built from TRBV19 and TRBJ1-2; TRBD1 is perhaps the D gene, given 5 matching bases. The source is a person between 30 and 69 years old in good health. Sequencing was carried out using naive CD4+ T cells from blood. What this sample's cell subset or site label stands for: CD45RO-negative CD62L-positive naive CD4 T cells. The CDR3 has the sequence CASSGATANYGYTF. The sequenced DNA: TGTGCCAGTAGTGGGGCCACAGCTAACTATGGCTACACCTTC.